This T cell receptor beta chain was captured in a study of Tregs in tolerant kidney transplant recipients (dated by TCRdb to the late 2010s). Background on the whole study: The transplants used related donors with nonmyeloablative bone marrow transplantation, and mixed chimerism in the human trials was transient. The study used TCRbeta sequencing to identify donor-specific regulatory T cells before combined kidney and bone marrow transplantation, then tracked those cells after transplant.

As regards this clone: The antigen it binds to is not known. No base-level quality is on record; no much larger clone is a single base apart.

Reading from cysteine to phenylalanine, the CDR3 counts 14 amino acids. Only the CDR3 part of the read is kept: 42 bases, read in frame from the first base. V and J are truncated by 6 bases and 0 bases respectively, leaving an intervening sequence of 9 bases. The germline V gene (reference sequence) specifies MNHEY as CDR1 and SMNVEV as CDR2. For TCRbeta CDR3 sequencing, genomic DNA from the sorted cells was extracted using the QIAGEN DNeasy Blood and Tissue Kit. Through immunoSEQ, high-throughput TCRbeta CDR3 sequencing was done commercially, including PCR amplification with internal controls and bias correction. Processing in the source paper ran as follows. A unique productive TCRbeta sequence was defined by the CDR3 nucleotide sequence when primers matched, and otherwise by the CDR3 amino acid sequence together with the Vbeta and Jbeta genes. Sorting error was corrected by removing sequences shared between sorted populations at a frequency ratio of 2:1 or less, and the remaining shared sequences were assigned to the higher population. Sequences were defined as donor-reactive when expanded at least 5-fold in CFSE-low cells versus unstimulated cells and present at a frequency of at least 0.01% in CFSE-low cells. Repertoire divergence was quantified by Jensen-Shannon divergence using the top 100 TCRbeta sequences ranked by frequency. For samples with multiple sequencing runs, sorting error was corrected in each run separately before the runs were combined. TCRdb provides this immuneACCESS table in a form limited to in-frame rearrangements. Some clones are lacking; in checked studies, under half of them reflect an unresolved V gene, and why the rest are absent is not known. That table furnishes V, J and clone size, whereas the DNA furnished D and trimming. Across this sample there are 60,000 to 70,000 clones, with roughly 89% seen only once. The ten top clones hold about a tenth of the sample.

In the paper's terms, the time point label means: blood sample drawn before combined kidney and bone marrow transplant. Thawed PBMCs were FACS-sorted into unstimulated Tregs (CD4+CD25+CD127-), CD4+ non-Tregs (CD4+CD25-), CD4 cells and CD8 cells. The patients were a handful of recipients of combined kidney and bone marrow transplants from the ITN036ST trial, and samples were available only for these trial subjects. Healthy control blood was processed by Ficoll density gradient to PBMCs and cryopreserved; patient PBMCs were collected before and after transplant. Overall results and qualifications from the work: Because the PCR primers were changed over time for some patients, nucleotide-level comparison could not be performed across the samples from those patients. In tolerant patients, donor-specific Tregs expanded more than Tregs overall, which suggests antigen-driven rather than nonspecific expansion. Expanding Tregs with activated donor B cells appeared to identify the most biologically relevant and donor-specific TCRbeta repertoire. Because the study included only a small number of patients, the results must be confirmed in larger populations and under other immunosuppression protocols. Although technical replication error seemed to be minimal, the question of biological reproducibility was not addressed directly.

Sequenced here: CD8+ T cells from blood, sampled before the transplant. The rearrangement joined TRBV27 to TRBJ2-1, with TRBD2 as a weak D call on 5 bases. The receptor was isolated from a human donor who received a combined kidney and bone marrow transplant. The DNA sequence is as follows: TGTGCCAGCAGCGGAGGAAGCTCCTACAATGAGCAGTTCTTC. It translates as CASSGGSSYNEQFF.